One sample yielded the 28 T cell receptor beta chains listed below, sequenced in a study of shared clonotypes between healthy human individuals. Sequencing used immunoSEQ multiplex PCR; TCRdb keeps in-frame clones, though not all of them. The repertoire has 550,000 to 700,000 clones, around 73% of them found once; the top ten carry around 2%. The sequencing sample was made of memory CD4+ T cells sorted from blood. Subset of the sample: CD45RA-negative fraction. The source is a woman aged 30 to 39 in good health.

This clone appeared a single time. The rearrangement uses TRBV28 and TRBJ2-2, with 12 nucleotides matching TRBD2. Trimming removed 7 bases from V and 6 bases from J; junction bases left unmatched: 6. This CDR3 comprises 15 residues. Per the germline V gene, CDR1 is MDHEN and CDR2 is SYDVKM. The CDR3 protein is CASTSTSGSPGELFF. In DNA, the CDR3 is TGTGCCAGCACTTCGACTAGCGGGAGTCCCGGGGAGCTGTTTTTT.

The chain is built from TRBV27 and TRBJ2-4; TRBD2 matches 11 bases. Trimming removed 6 bases from V and 10 bases from J; junction bases left unmatched: 14. The CDR3 contains 16 residues. Looked up from germline, CDR1 is MNHEY and CDR2 is SMNVEV (reference sequence). The CDR3: CASRQSIAGGSIIQYF. The CDR3, as DNA: TGTGCCAGCAGGCAAAGCATAGCGGGAGGGTCAATAATTCAGTACTTC.

This chain connects TRBV5-3 to TRBJ2-7; the D call may be TRBD1 or TRBD2 (5 bases each). TRBV5-3 is an ORF; its function is uncertain. V shed 8 bases and J shed 3 bases, with 18 bases lying between them. CDR3 length: 14 amino acids. Here the CDR3 DNA reads TGTGCCAGCAGCCAAGCACTGGGGGTCTACGAGCAGTACTTC. The encoded protein is CASSQALGVYEQYF.

A remark on this clone: The germline gene is not matched at one end of the junction; a read error may be the cause. The chain is built from TRBV20-1 and TRBJ1-4; the D gene is possibly TRBD1 (6 bases). Germline V CDR1 and CDR2: DFQATT, SNEGSKA (reference sequence). The CDR3 has 11 amino acids. The chain's CDR3 is CSAREGRDKRF. CDR3 nucleotide sequence: TGCAGTGCTAGGGAGGGACGGGACAAACGATTT.

V usage is TRBV4-1 and J usage is TRBJ2-6; no reliable D call. The CDR3 is 15 amino acids. Germline V gives CDR1 MGHRA, CDR2 YSYEKL. Trimming cost V 0 bases and J 9 bases, with 12 bases left between them. In DNA, the CDR3 is TGCGCCAGCAGCCAAGAATCACAGATTGGCAACGTCCTGACTTTC. Its protein product is CASSQESQIGNVLTF.

This clone was counted between two and nine times. The rearrangement uses TRBV20-1 and TRBJ1-1; D remains unclear. Germline-derived CDR1 and CDR2 are DFQATT and SNEGSKA (reference sequence). This CDR3 region has 11 residues. Trimming removed 1 base at V and 10 bases at J, with 10 bases between. CDR3 DNA: TGCAGTGCTAGAGTTGAGAGGTCAGCTTTCTTT. It codes for CSARVERSAFF.

The CDR3 bases are TGCAGCGCCCGGGACTATAACTACGAGCAGTACTTC. Residues: CSARDYNYEQYF. The chain carries TRBV29-1 and TRBJ2-7; 7 bases align to TRBD2. The length of the CDR3 is 12 residues. CDR1 and CDR2 from the germline V gene are SQVTM and ANQGSEA. Unmatched junction bases numbered 6, after V lost 7 bases and J lost 3 bases.

Only a few counts were recorded for this clone. The chain employs TRBV28 and TRBJ1-1; the D is unclear. The CDR3 is made up of 11 amino acids. Germline V gene data show CDR1 as MDHEN and CDR2 as SYDVKM. The V end was cut by 10 bases, the J end by 4 bases, with 10 bases between. The CDR3 DNA sequence: TGTGCCACCGCCCGCAGCACTGAAGCTTTCTTT. Translation: CATARSTEAFF.

This chain links TRBV6-8 with TRBJ1-5, with TRBD1 identical over 7 bases. V lost 8 bases, J lost 7 bases, and 8 bases stayed unmatched. This CDR3 has 13 amino acids. The germline CDR1 and CDR2 sequences are MNHGY and SAAAGT. CDR3 protein: CASADRARQPQHF. CDR3 nucleotides: TGTGCCAGCGCTGACAGGGCAAGGCAGCCCCAGCATTTT.

CDR3 protein: CASSVLYRDNQPQHF. CDR3 nucleotides: TGTGCCAGTAGTGTATTGTACAGAGACAATCAGCCCCAGCATTTT. The chain is built from TRBV19 and TRBJ1-5; D is unclear. The CDR3 length is 15 residues. V gave up 5 bases and J gave up 3 bases, with 14 bases separating them. Germline V gene lookup returns CDR1 LNHDA and CDR2 SQIVND (reference sequence).

The chain has TRBV18 and TRBJ2-5; 8 nucleotides line up with TRBD1. Germline V gene data show CDR1 as KGHSH and CDR2 as LQKENI. CDR3 length equals 15 residues. V trimming: 2 bases; J trimming: 5 bases; junction bases outside the gene matches: 7. The CDR3 DNA follows: TGTGCCAGCTCACCAGTGGCAGGGGGCAGGGAGACCCAGTACTTC. As protein: CASSPVAGGRETQYF. The full variable domain, with the rest looked up from reference TRBV18 and TRBJ2-5, is NAGVMQNPRHLVRRRGQEARLRCSPMKGHSHVYWYRQLPEEGLKFMVYLQKENIIDESGMPKERFSAEFPKEGPSILRIQQVVRGDSAAYFCASSPVAGGRETQYFGPGTRLLVL.

The V gene is TRBV5-1, the J gene TRBJ2-3; D gene uncertain. The CDR3 contains 15 residues. V was pared by 0 bases and J by 5 bases, with 13 bases between. Germline V gene lookup returns CDR1 SGHRS and CDR2 YFSETQ. Here the CDR3 reads CASSLGHGLLDTQYF. The DNA of the CDR3 is TGCGCCAGCAGCTTGGGACACGGGCTATTAGATACGCAGTATTTT.

V is TRBV19 and J is TRBJ1-1; D call uncertain. Trimming removed 0 bases from V and 3 bases from J, with 8 bases in between. The CDR3 covers 14 residues. In germline, CDR1 is LNHDA, CDR2 SQIVND (reference sequence). CDR3: CASSIEGRDTEAFF. CDR3 DNA sequence: TGTGCCAGTAGTATAGAGGGGAGGGACACTGAAGCTTTCTTT.

At least ten counts were recorded for this clone. The same CDR3 can be traced to other DNA sequences in this sample. As DNA, the CDR3 is TGTGCCAGTAGTATCCCCGGCTCCAATGAGCAGTTCTTC. Protein product: CASSIPGSNEQFF. The chain joins TRBV19 to TRBJ2-1; no reliable D call. This CDR3 region has 13 residues. The germline V gene encodes CDR1 LNHDA and CDR2 SQIVND (reference sequence). Trimming took off 3 bases at V and 6 bases at J, with 9 bases between the two ends.

J is TRBJ1-1 and V is TRBV7-9; D is unclear. Germline CDR1 and CDR2: SEHNR and FQNEAQ (reference sequence). This CDR3 spans 14 amino acids. The ends were cut back, 1 base at V and 7 bases at J, with 13 bases in the middle. The CDR3 region is CASSLGVGSGEAFF. The CDR3, as DNA: TGTGCCAGCAGCTTAGGTGTGGGATCGGGTGAAGCTTTCTTT.

The V and J genes are TRBV28 and TRBJ1-2, with unresolved D. The CDR3 has 14 amino acids. The germline CDR1 and CDR2 sequences are MDHEN and SYDVKM. V shed 6 bases and J shed 6 bases, with 17 bases lying between them. CDR3: CASRRNGPRDGYTF. The CDR3, as DNA: TGTGCCAGCAGACGGAACGGGCCTAGGGATGGCTACACCTTC.

The rearrangement uses TRBV19 and TRBJ1-1, with a possible D match to TRBD1 (5 bases). Trimming removed 7 bases from V and 0 bases from J, with 18 bases in between. The CDR3 loop spans 16 amino acids. Germline assignment: CDR1 LNHDA and CDR2 SQIVND (reference sequence). CDR3 DNA: TGTGCCAGTACCACCCCCTGGGGGGAAGTGAACACTGAAGCTTTCTTT. It translates to CASTTPWGEVNTEAFF.

The chain joins TRBV28 to TRBJ2-5, with D possibly being TRBD2 (6 bases). Germline CDR1 reads MDHEN; CDR2 reads SYDVKM. This CDR3 has 15 amino acids. Deletions cut 2 bases from V and 5 bases from J, with 15 bases between. This chain's CDR3 is CASSLPGRLGETQYF. The CDR3 DNA is TGTGCCAGCAGTTTACCCGGGAGACTAGGGGAGACCCAGTACTTC.

This chain joins TRBV29-1 and TRBJ2-1; 9 nucleotides align to TRBD1. CDR1 and CDR2 from the germline V gene are SQVTM and ANQGSEA. J was trimmed by 1 base and V by 8 bases; bases with no gene match: 9. CDR3 length: 15 amino acids. CDR3 DNA sequence: TGCAGCACCGGTGCGGGACAGGGATCCTACAATGAGCAGTTCTTC. It is translated as CSTGAGQGSYNEQFF.

This chain uses TRBV5-1 with TRBJ2-7; 11 bases agree with TRBD2. Germline CDR1 SGHRS, CDR2 YFSETQ. The CDR3 totals 16 residues. J lost 0 bases, V lost 3 bases, and 5 bases had no gene match. The CDR3 coding sequence is TGCGCCAGCAGCTCCGGGACTAGCGGTTACTCCTACGAGCAGTACTTC. This sequence encodes CASSSGTSGYSYEQYF.

The chain combines TRBV4-1 with TRBJ2-1; the match to TRBD2 covers 10 bases. Losses at the gene ends were 5 bases for V and 9 bases for J; bases not matched to a gene: 13. CDR3 length equals 16 residues. The germline V gene has CDR1 MGHRA and CDR2 YSYEKL. The CDR3 protein is CASSEMTGTSAREQFF. The DNA for the CDR3 is TGCGCCAGCAGCGAGATGACCGGGACTAGCGCCCGTGAGCAGTTCTTC.

The rearrangement links TRBV19 to TRBJ1-3; TRBD1 agrees at 8 bases. The ends lost 6 bases at V and 4 bases at J; junction bases unmatched: 8. The CDR3 contains 15 residues. Germline V gives CDR1 LNHDA, CDR2 SQIVND (reference sequence). CDR3 coding DNA: TGTGCCAGTAGCACGGACAGGGAACCCGGAAACACCATATATTTT. This codes for CASSTDREPGNTIYF.

The chain couples TRBV23-1 to TRBJ1-1; D is unclear. TRBV23-1 is classed as an ORF, of uncertain function. The CDR3 runs 14 residues. With 5 bases removed from V and 5 bases from J, the gap between germline ends came to 15 bases. CDR3 DNA: TGCGCCAGCAGTTCCTATAGGGTCGAGACTGAAGCTTTCTTT. This codes for CASSSYRVETEAFF.

The V gene is TRBV18, the J gene TRBJ2-3; 10 bases agree with TRBD1. The CDR3 loop spans 16 amino acids. The V segment lost 6 bases and the J segment 4 bases; nucleotides outside the gene matches: 10. CDR1 and CDR2 (germline): KGHSH, LQKENI. CDR3 region: CASSSLGTGDPDTQYF. The DNA of the CDR3 is TGTGCCAGCTCCAGCCTCGGGACAGGGGACCCAGATACGCAGTATTTT.

The genes are TRBV5-6 and TRBJ2-5; tentatively, D is TRBD2 (6 bases). Trimming pared 4 bases from V and 5 bases from J, leaving 9 bases between. This CDR3 spans 12 amino acids. Germline V CDR1 and CDR2: SGHDT, YYEEEE. The CDR3: CASSPGVETQYF. The CDR3 DNA sequence: TGTGCCAGCAGCCCGGGAGTTGAGACCCAGTACTTC.

The V and J genes are TRBV10-3 and TRBJ2-1; perhaps D is TRBD1 or TRBD2 (7 bases each). This CDR3 spans 12 amino acids. V was trimmed by 10 bases and J by 10 bases, leaving 17 bases between them. CDR1 ENHRY and CDR2 SYGVKD come from the germline V gene. The CDR3 DNA reads as TGTGCCACCAGCGGGACAGTGAGAGAGCAGTTCTTC. It yields the protein CATSGTVREQFF.

The V gene is TRBV2, the J gene TRBJ2-5; D gene uncertain. Trimming removed 5 bases at V and 1 base at J, with 8 bases between. The length of the CDR3 is 13 residues. The germline V gene has CDR1 SNHLY and CDR2 FYNNEI. This chain's CDR3 is CASSKKSQETQYF. CDR3 DNA: TGTGCCAGCAGTAAGAAAAGCCAAGAGACCCAGTACTTC.

This sequence joins TRBV20-1 and TRBJ1-2; possible D gene TRBD1, 5 bases. Germline CDR1 is DFQATT and CDR2 is SNEGSKA (reference sequence). The CDR3 loop spans 11 amino acids. The V end was cut by 3 bases, the J end by 7 bases, with 9 bases between. The CDR3 sequence: CSASLQVGYTF. In nucleotides, the CDR3 is TGCAGTGCTAGCCTACAGGTTGGCTACACCTTC.